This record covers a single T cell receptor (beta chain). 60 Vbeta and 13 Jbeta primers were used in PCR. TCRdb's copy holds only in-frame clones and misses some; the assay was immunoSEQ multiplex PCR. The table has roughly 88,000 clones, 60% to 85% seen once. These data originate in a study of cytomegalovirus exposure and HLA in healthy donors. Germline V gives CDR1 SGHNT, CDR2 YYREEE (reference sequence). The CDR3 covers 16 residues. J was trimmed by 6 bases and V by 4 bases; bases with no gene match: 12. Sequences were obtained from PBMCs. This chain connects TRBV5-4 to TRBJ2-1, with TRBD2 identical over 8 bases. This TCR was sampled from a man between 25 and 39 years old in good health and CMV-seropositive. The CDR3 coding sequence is TGTGCCAGCAGCAGACACCCGGGACTAGATCTCAATGAGCAGTTCTTC. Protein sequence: CASSRHPGLDLNEQFF.